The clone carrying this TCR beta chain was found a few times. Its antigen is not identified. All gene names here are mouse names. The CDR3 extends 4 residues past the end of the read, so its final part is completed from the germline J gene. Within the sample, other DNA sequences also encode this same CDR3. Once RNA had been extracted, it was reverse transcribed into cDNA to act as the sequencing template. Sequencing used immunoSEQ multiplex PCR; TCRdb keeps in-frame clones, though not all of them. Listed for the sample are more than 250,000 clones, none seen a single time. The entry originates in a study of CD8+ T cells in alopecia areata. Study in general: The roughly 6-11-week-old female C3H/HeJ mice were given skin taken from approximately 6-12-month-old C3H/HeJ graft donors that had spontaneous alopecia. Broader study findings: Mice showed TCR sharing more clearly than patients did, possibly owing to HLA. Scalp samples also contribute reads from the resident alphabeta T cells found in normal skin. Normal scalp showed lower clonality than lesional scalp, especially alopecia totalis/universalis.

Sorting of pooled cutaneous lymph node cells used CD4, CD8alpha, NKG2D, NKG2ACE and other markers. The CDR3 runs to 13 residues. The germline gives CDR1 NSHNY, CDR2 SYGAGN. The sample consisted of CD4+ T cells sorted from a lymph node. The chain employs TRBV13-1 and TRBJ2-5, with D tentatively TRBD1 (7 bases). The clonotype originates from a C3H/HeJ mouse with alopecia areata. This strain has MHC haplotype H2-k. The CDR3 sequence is CASSDAGGDTQYF. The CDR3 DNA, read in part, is TGTGCCAGCAGTGATGCAGGGGGGGAC.